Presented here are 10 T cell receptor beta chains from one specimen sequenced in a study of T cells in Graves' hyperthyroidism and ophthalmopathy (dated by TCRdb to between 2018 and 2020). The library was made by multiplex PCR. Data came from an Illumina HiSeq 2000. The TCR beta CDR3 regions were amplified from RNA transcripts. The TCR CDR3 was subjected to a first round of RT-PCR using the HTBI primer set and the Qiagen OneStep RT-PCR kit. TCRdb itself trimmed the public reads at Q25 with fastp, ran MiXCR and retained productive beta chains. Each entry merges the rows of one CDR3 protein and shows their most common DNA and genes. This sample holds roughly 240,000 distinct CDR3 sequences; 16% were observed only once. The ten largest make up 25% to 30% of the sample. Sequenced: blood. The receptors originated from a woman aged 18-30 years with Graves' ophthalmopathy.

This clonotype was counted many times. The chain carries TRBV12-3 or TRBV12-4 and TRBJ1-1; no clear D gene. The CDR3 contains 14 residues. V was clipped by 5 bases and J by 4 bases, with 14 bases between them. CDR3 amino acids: CASSRPNYATEAFF. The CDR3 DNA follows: TGTGCCAGCAGTCGCCCAAATTATGCCACTGAAGCTTTCTTT.

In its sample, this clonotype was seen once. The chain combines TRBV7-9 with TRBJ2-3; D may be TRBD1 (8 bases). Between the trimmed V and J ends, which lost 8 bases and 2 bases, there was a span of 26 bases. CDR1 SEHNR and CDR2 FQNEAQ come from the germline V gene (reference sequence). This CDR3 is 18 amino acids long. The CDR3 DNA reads TGTGCCAGCGGTTCATACGGACAGGGAGGGTCCTACACAGATACGCAGTATTTT. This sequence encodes CASGSYGQGGSYTDTQYF.

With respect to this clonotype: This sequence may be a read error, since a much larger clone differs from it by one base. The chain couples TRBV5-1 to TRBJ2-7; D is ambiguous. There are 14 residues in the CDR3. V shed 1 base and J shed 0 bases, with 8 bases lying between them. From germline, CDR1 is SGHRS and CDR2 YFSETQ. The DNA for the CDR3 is TGCGCCAGCAGCTTGAATCTAAGCTCCTACGAGCAGTACTTC. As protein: CASSLNLSSYEQYF.

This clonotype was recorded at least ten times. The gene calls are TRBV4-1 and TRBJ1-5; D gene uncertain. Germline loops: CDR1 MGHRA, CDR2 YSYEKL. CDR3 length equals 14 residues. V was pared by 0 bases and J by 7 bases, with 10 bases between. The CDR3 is CASSQEVGLQPQHF. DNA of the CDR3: TGCGCCAGCAGCCAAGAGGTTGGTTTGCAGCCCCAGCATTTT.

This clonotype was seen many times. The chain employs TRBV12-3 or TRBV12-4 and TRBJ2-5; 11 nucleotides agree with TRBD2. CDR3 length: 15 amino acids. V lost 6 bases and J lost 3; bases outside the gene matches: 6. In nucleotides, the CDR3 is TGTGCCAGCAGGCGACTAGCGGGGCCGGAAGAGACCCAGTACTTC. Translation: CASRRLAGPEETQYF.

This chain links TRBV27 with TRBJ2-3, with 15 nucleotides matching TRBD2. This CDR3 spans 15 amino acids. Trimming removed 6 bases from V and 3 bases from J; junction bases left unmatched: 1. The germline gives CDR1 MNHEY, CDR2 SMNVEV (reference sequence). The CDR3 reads CASRGLAGGTDTQYF. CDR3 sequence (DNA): TGTGCCAGCAGAGGACTAGCGGGAGGGACAGATACGCAGTATTTT.

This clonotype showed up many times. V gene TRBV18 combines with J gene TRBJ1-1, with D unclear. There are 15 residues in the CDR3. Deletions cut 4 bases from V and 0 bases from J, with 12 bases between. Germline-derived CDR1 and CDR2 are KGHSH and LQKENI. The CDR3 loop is CASSLDFGMNTEAFF. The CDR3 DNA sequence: TGTGCCAGCTCACTGGACTTTGGAATGAACACTGAAGCTTTCTTT.

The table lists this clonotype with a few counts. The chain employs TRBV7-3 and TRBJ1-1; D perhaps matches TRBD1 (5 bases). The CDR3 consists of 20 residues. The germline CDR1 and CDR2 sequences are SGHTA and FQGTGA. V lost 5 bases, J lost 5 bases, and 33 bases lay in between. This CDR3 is CASSPSGGILGAGVETEAFF. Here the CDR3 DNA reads TGTGCCAGCAGCCCTAGCGGGGGGATTTTAGGCGCCGGGGTAGAAACTGAAGCTTTCTTT.

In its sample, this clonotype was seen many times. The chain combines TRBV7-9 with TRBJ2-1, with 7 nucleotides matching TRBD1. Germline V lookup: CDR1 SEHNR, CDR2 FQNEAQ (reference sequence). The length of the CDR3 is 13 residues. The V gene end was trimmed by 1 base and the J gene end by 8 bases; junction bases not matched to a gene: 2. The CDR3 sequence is CASSLDRGHEQFF. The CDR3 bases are TGTGCCAGCAGCTTAGACAGGGGACATGAGCAGTTCTTC. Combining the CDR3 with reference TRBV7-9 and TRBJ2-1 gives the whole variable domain DTGVSQNPRHKITKRGQNVTFRCDPISEHNRLYWYRQTLGQGPEFLTYFQNEAQLEKSRLLSDRFSAERPKGSFSTLEIQRTEQGDSAMYLCASSLDRGHEQFFGPGTRLTVL.

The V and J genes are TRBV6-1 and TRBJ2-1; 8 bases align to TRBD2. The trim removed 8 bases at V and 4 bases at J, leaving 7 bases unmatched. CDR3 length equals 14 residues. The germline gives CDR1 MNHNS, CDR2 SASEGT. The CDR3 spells CASGSGGAYNEQFF. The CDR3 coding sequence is TGTGCCAGCGGCTCCGGGGGGGCTTACAATGAGCAGTTCTTC.